These 17 T cell receptor beta chains came from one sample sequenced in a study of Graves' ophthalmopathy and Graves' hyperthyroidism. The authors amplified TCR beta CDR3 regions, and they did so from RNA transcripts for repertoire sequencing. Amplification began with first-round RT-PCR using HTBI primers, then second-round multiplex PCR was performed. TCRdb ran MiXCR on the multiplex PCR reads and lists one entry per CDR3 protein. The sample contains under 250,000 distinct CDR3 sequences, under 30% of which appear only once. The material sequenced was peripheral blood. The source is a man aged 50 or older with Graves' ophthalmopathy.

This clonotype has ten or more counts. The rearrangement joins TRBV12-3 or TRBV12-4 to TRBJ2-2; maybe TRBD1 (6 bases). Trimming removed 5 bases from V and 4 bases from J, with 14 bases in between. The CDR3 covers 15 residues. The CDR3, as DNA: TGTGCCAGCAGTCCCACGACAGGAGTCACCGGGGAGCTGTTTTTT. As protein: CASSPTTGVTGELFF.

V is TRBV6-1 and J is TRBJ1-6; D is unclear. Germline CDR1 and CDR2: MNHNS and SASEGT. The CDR3 consists of 14 residues. V was cut by 5 bases and J by 5 bases, with 10 bases left in between. CDR3 DNA sequence: TGTGCCAGCAGTCCCCTTGGCGATAATTCACCCCTCCACTTT. This encodes CASSPLGDNSPLHF.

This chain connects TRBV15 to TRBJ1-2, with D tentatively TRBD1 (6 bases). V was clipped by 1 base and J by 5 bases, with 17 bases between them. CDR3 length: 16 amino acids. The germline gives CDR1 LNHNV, CDR2 YYDKDF (reference sequence). This CDR3 reads CATSRGGFGGGYGYTF. The CDR3, as DNA: TGTGCCACCAGCAGAGGAGGTTTCGGAGGGGGTTATGGCTACACCTTC.

The chain links TRBV20-1 to TRBJ2-5; D is unclear. Germline CDR1 and CDR2: DFQATT and SNEGSKA (reference sequence). V dropped 3 bases and J dropped 2 bases, with 7 bases sitting between them. CDR3 length: 12 residues. The CDR3 region is CSARPPQETQYF. For the CDR3, the DNA is TGCAGTGCTAGGCCCCCACAAGAGACCCAGTACTTC.

At least ten counts were recorded for this clonotype. This rearrangement joins TRBV6-2 or TRBV6-3 to TRBJ2-7; D remains unclear. V lost 6 bases, J lost 10 bases, and 13 bases lay in between. Germline CDR1 is MNHEY and CDR2 is SVGEGT. The CDR3 length is 11 residues. Here the CDR3 reads CASSQTWFQYF. The CDR3, as DNA: TGTGCCAGCAGCCAAACCTGGTTTCAGTACTTC.

The chain couples TRBV6-2 or TRBV6-3 to TRBJ2-7; D is perhaps TRBD1 (6 bases). V was shortened by 5 bases and J by 6 bases, with 14 bases between the two germline ends. There are 13 residues in the CDR3. CDR1 and CDR2 from the germline V gene are MNHEY and SVGEGT. CDR3 region: CASSRREGGEQYF. Here the CDR3 DNA reads TGTGCCAGCAGTCGTCGTGAAGGGGGCGAGCAGTACTTC.

The J gene is TRBJ1-1, the V gene TRBV19; D not resolved. This CDR3 comprises 13 residues. From germline, CDR1 is LNHDA and CDR2 SQIVND (reference sequence). Trimming cost V 5 bases and J 0 bases, with 7 bases left between them. CDR3 in DNA: TGTGCCAGTAGTCATAAGGTGAACACTGAAGCTTTCTTT. Amino acids: CASSHKVNTEAFF.

This chain uses TRBV11-2 with TRBJ1-2, with TRBD1 identical over 11 bases. Per germline, CDR1 SGHAT and CDR2 FQNNGV. The V and J ends lost 4 bases and 4 bases, in that order; junction bases with no gene match: 17. The CDR3 has 19 residues. CDR3 bases: TGTGCCAGCAGCTCTCCTTTAGCTCATGGACAGGGGGCCGGCTATGGCTACACCTTC. Translation: CASSSPLAHGQGAGYGYTF.

The chain recombines TRBV28 with TRBJ1-1; 11 bases line up with TRBD1. J lost 4 bases, V lost 4 bases, and 5 bases had no gene match. CDR1 and CDR2 (germline): MDHEN, SYDVKM. The CDR3 spans 15 residues. The CDR3 DNA follows: TGTGCCAGCAGTTCCACCGGGACAGGGGGCACTGAAGCTTTCTTT. This codes for CASSSTGTGGTEAFF.

The rearrangement links TRBV9 to TRBJ2-7; 9 bases are shared with TRBD2. Germline-derived CDR1 and CDR2 are SGDLS and YYNGEE. The CDR3 sequence is 13 residues long. J was trimmed by 3 bases and V by 2 bases; bases with no gene match: 0. The CDR3 bases are TGTGCCAGCAGCGTTAGCGGGGGCTACGAGCAGTACTTC. Residues: CASSVSGGYEQYF.

The chain recombines TRBV12-3 or TRBV12-4 with TRBJ2-5, with 8 positions matching TRBD1. This CDR3 contains 15 residues. J gave up 3 bases and V 5 bases, and 8 bases lay outside the gene matches. The CDR3 sequence: CASSPTDRAKETQYF. In DNA, the CDR3 is TGTGCCAGCAGTCCAACGGACAGGGCGAAAGAGACCCAGTACTTC.

This clonotype has at least ten counts. The J gene is TRBJ2-7, the V gene TRBV7-6, with TRBD2 as a possible D gene (5 bases). CDR1 is SGHVS and CDR2 is FNYEAQ in the germline V gene. With 8 bases removed from V and 9 bases from J, the gap between germline ends came to 23 bases. The CDR3 loop spans 14 amino acids. For the CDR3, the DNA is TGTGCCAGCGCCTCCCCGACTACCGACCCCTTGCAGTACTTC. Translation: CASASPTTDPLQYF.

This clonotype was counted many times. The chain has TRBV18 and TRBJ2-1, with TRBD2 matching 8 bases. CDR1 and CDR2 from the germline V gene are KGHSH and LQKENI. Trimming cost V 3 bases and J 8 bases; bases outside gene matches: 6. This CDR3 contains 14 residues. The CDR3 nucleotides read TGTGCCAGCTCACCCGGGAGGGAGTCCCATGAGCAGTTCTTC. Residues: CASSPGRESHEQFF.

This clonotype was picked up many times. The V and J genes are TRBV10-2 and TRBJ2-2; maybe TRBD2 (5 bases). Germline V gene lookup returns CDR1 WSHSY and CDR2 SAAADI. The CDR3 has 14 residues. Trimming left V 9 bases short and J 4 bases short, with 15 bases between. CDR3 loop: CASTSDRPTGELFF. Here the CDR3 DNA reads TGCGCCAGTACTAGTGATCGGCCCACCGGGGAGCTGTTTTTT.

This clonotype was picked up many times. This sequence joins TRBV6-5 and TRBJ2-2; TRBD1 matches at 12 bases. The CDR3 consists of 15 residues. CDR1 and CDR2 from the germline V gene are MNHEY and SVGAGI. V lost 4 bases and J lost 6; bases outside the gene matches: 3. CDR3 in amino acids: CASSWGQGAPGELFF. DNA of the CDR3: TGTGCCAGCAGTTGGGGACAGGGGGCGCCCGGGGAGCTGTTTTTT.

Details on this clonotype: The junction shows a germline mismatch at one end, possibly a read error. The J gene is TRBJ2-7, the V gene TRBV7-3; 9 nucleotides match TRBD2. In germline, CDR1 is SGHTA, CDR2 FQGTGA. CDR3 length: 15 amino acids. DNA for the CDR3: TGTGCCAGCAACTTAACCCGACTAGCGGCCTACGAGCAGTACTTC. Amino acids: CASNLTRLAAYEQYF.

This clonotype has just a few counts. The chain joins TRBV11-2 to TRBJ1-2; possible D gene TRBD1, 5 bases. CDR1 and CDR2 from the germline V gene are SGHAT and FQNNGV. The CDR3 loop spans 17 amino acids. Trimming removed 3 bases at V and 5 bases at J, with 22 bases between. CDR3 nucleotides: TGTGCCAGCAGCTTCGGGGGGGTGAGGGGCGCATCATATGGCTACACCTTC. Amino acid sequence: CASSFGGVRGASYGYTF.